This T cell receptor beta chain was identified in a study of technical replicates of blood from a few donors. This clone appeared once. TCRdb's copy holds only in-frame clones and misses some; the assay was immunoSEQ multiplex PCR. The sample lists about 69,000 clones; roughly 88% were seen once. The sequenced sample was PBMCs. The origin of this receptor is a human donor in good health. Some clones in this sample may be carry-over from other donors' samples.

DNA for the CDR3: TGTGCCAGCAGACCCGCGGGTCGGATAACTGAAGCTTTCTTT. Translating it yields CASRPAGRITEAFF. This chain joins TRBV13 and TRBJ1-1; D unclear. Germline assignment: CDR1 PRHDT and CDR2 FYEKMQ (reference sequence). The CDR3 loop spans 14 amino acids. Trimming took 6 bases from V and 5 from J, leaving 16 bases between them.